At least ten counts were recorded for the clone carrying this T cell receptor beta chain. The V end was cut by 1 base, the J end by 1 base, with 10 bases between. The germline gives CDR1 LGHNA, CDR2 YNFKEQ. CDR3 length: 15 residues. TCRdb analysed the RT-PCR reads with MiXCR anew, one entry per CDR3 protein. There are 550,000 to 750,000 distinct CDR3 sequences in the sample; approximately 15% occur only once, and 3.6% lies in the top ten. The source material was memory CD4+ T cells from blood. The chain couples TRBV4-2 to TRBJ1-2; D gene ambiguous. This sequence was found in a female donor in good health, serving as a healthy control. The CDR3 sequence is CASSQGAGLNYGYTF. The DNA for the CDR3 is TGTGCCAGCAGCCAAGGGGCAGGACTTAACTATGGCTACACCTTC.